This TCR beta chain was recorded in a study of metastatic and nonmetastatic thyroid tumors. At the level of the study: Repertoires of blood and of tissue (tumor or nodule) from malignant and benign thyroid patients were compared. Study-level results: It was reportedly found that TCR beta diversity was significantly higher in malignant thyroid tumors than in benign nodules, a difference seen in both blood and tumor samples.

Authors' data handling: In papillary thyroid cancer, a distant-metastasis classifier was built using CDR3 differences across clinicopathological groups. With MiXCR, TCRdb reprocessed the PCR reads. The authors' filters were not applied to this entry. The sample lists fewer than 30,000 clones, 15% to 20% occurring once. Among the patients, none had received any treatment before thyroid surgery. There are 17 residues in the CDR3. This clone was counted ten times or more. What it recognizes is unknown. A read error may explain this, as a much larger clone is one base away. Additional DNA sequences in this sample encode the identical CDR3.

J is TRBJ1-4 and V is TRBV12-3 or TRBV12-4, with D tentatively TRBD1 (5 bases). The sequenced material came from blood. This TCR was recovered from a female donor with papillary thyroid cancer or a benign thyroid nodule (not recorded which). Some clones in this sample may be carry-over from other donors' samples. The chain's CDR3 is CASTKGRARATNEKLFF. CDR3 in DNA: TGTGCCAGCACCAAAGGGCGGGCCAGGGCAACTAATGAGAAACTGTTTTTT.